The 2 T cell receptor beta chains below all came from one sample that was sequenced in a study of CD8 T cells in ankylosing spondylitis (TCRdb year 2017). No antigen has been assigned to these receptors. The paper as a whole reports these results and caveats: Blood from ankylosing spondylitis patients appeared to be characterized by a TCR beta motif made up of under 10 highly homologous amino acid variants.

The library was prepared using 5' RACE. Sequenced on an Illumina HiSeq 2500. The public sequencing data were trimmed at Q25 with fastp and processed into clonotypes with MiXCR by TCRdb, which kept only in-frame beta chains. Every entry covers one CDR3 protein and lists the most common genes and DNA from its rows. This sample gives roughly 490,000 distinct CDR3 sequences in total; approximately 5.3% of them show up just once. The top ten hold roughly 3.3% of the sample. Sequencing used blood, either unsorted or a sorted T cell fraction (not recorded which). The source is a male donor with ankylosing spondylitis.

This clonotype was recorded many times. The gene calls are TRBV20-1 and TRBJ1-4; D possibly corresponds to TRBD1 (5 bases). The CDR3 is made up of 11 amino acids. V was shortened by 5 bases and J by 8 bases, with 9 bases between the two germline ends. Germline V lookup: CDR1 DFQATT, CDR2 SNEGSKA (reference sequence). CDR3 residues: CSAGTYEKLFF. The CDR3 nucleotides read TGCAGTGCTGGGACGTACGAAAAACTGTTTTTT.

This clonotype has at least ten counts. The rearrangement uses TRBV4-3 and TRBJ1-3; possibly TRBD1 for D (5 bases). CDR3 length: 15 residues. V lost 0 bases to trimming and J lost 7 bases, with 13 bases between them. Germline V CDR1 and CDR2: LGHNA, YSLEER. The CDR3 region is CASSQDGGEWNTIYF. DNA of the CDR3: TGCGCCAGCAGCCAAGATGGAGGGGAGTGGAACACCATATATTTT.